This entry features one T cell receptor (beta chain) sequence. The germline gives CDR1 SEHNR, CDR2 FQNEAQ (reference sequence). The CDR3 is made up of 14 amino acids. The junction had 4 bases not matched to a gene; V was cut back by 5 bases and J by 7 bases. This entry belongs to a study of radiation and T cells in renal cell carcinoma. Study summary: Nephrectomy followed 15 Gy stereotactic body radiation by 4 weeks.

The method was immunoSEQ multiplex PCR; TCRdb's version includes in-frame clones alone and lacks a portion of them. Among roughly 53,000 clones listed, 65% to 90% were seen once. As to time point: baseline pretreatment blood. As for treatment: 15 Gy SBRT to primary tumor, nephrectomy 4 weeks later. The chain links TRBV7-9 to TRBJ1-6; 8 bases are shared with TRBD1. The source material was blood, sampled from a patient whose treatment included radiotherapy and nephrectomy. This TCR was sampled from a woman in her 70s with renal cell carcinoma. The CDR3 bases are TGTGCCAGCAGCAACGGACAGGGCAATTCACCCCTCCACTTT. This gives the protein CASSNGQGNSPLHF.